This T cell receptor (beta chain) was recorded in a study of blood T cell repertoires in COVID-19. Assay used: immunoSEQ multiplex PCR; TCRdb lists only in-frame clones, some missing. The sample lists about 280,000 clones; 83% were seen once. This CDR3 region has 15 residues. Germline loops: CDR1 LGHNA, CDR2 YSLEER. The V and J ends lost 1 base and 3 bases respectively, with 10 bases between them. Sequencing was carried out using peripheral blood. The clonotype was recovered from a woman aged 45 to 65 who had recovered from COVID-19. The chain carries TRBV4-3 and TRBJ2-1, with TRBD2 as a possible D gene (6 bases). The CDR3: CASSQVGGIYNEQFF. The CDR3 DNA is TGCGCCAGCAGCCAAGTTGGGGGGATCTACAATGAGCAGTTCTTC.